This TCR beta chain was sequenced for a study of OX40 agonist ivuxolimab in advanced cancers. The overall study: The dose of intravenous ivuxolimab that patients received every 2 weeks ranged from 0.01 to 10 mg/kg. There were three patients with partial responses, one having hepatocellular carcinoma and two cutaneous melanoma.

Remarks on this clone: Its antigen is as yet unknown.

Study results and caveats: The study found that CD8+ T cells averaged more expanded clones than CD4+.

Sequencing was performed with immunoSEQ multiplex PCR; in TCRdb, only in-frame clones are kept and a portion is missing. The sample consists of roughly 43,000 clones, roughly 90% of them appearing once. Germline V gene lookup returns CDR1 LGHNA and CDR2 YNFKEQ. J was trimmed by 4 bases and V by 5 bases; bases with no gene match: 4. CDR3 length equals 15 residues. The sample here was CD4+ or CD8+ T cells sorted from blood, taken in a trial of the OX40 agonist ivuxolimab. The chain couples TRBV4-2 to TRBJ2-1, with 11 positions matching TRBD2. This TCR came from an adult with an advanced solid tumor such as melanoma, head and neck, liver or kidney cancer. The CDR3 is CASSSGTSGYNEQFF. The CDR3 nucleotides are TGTGCCAGCAGCTCGGGGACTAGCGGTTACAATGAGCAGTTCTTC.